These 14 T cell receptor beta chains originate from one sample sequenced in a study of Tregs in tolerant kidney transplant recipients. Method: immunoSEQ multiplex PCR; TCRdb's copy keeps in-frame clones and lacks some. The table shows about 18,000 clones, with roughly 82% occurring only once. Sequencing was performed on Tregs from blood. These receptors originate from a human donor in good health.

The chain recombines TRBV11-2 with TRBJ1-2; no clear D gene. The CDR3 contains 14 residues. The germline gives CDR1 SGHAT, CDR2 FQNNGV. The germline V and J ends were trimmed by 3 bases and 5 bases, with 13 bases remaining between them. The CDR3 loop reads CASSLHIAGYGYTF. CDR3 sequence (DNA): TGTGCCAGCAGCTTGCATATTGCGGGGTATGGCTACACCTTC.

The chain uses TRBV4-1 and TRBJ1-2; perhaps TRBD1 as D (6 bases). The V end was cut by 1 base, the J end by 0 bases, with 12 bases between. The CDR3 contains 16 residues. CDR1 is MGHRA, CDR2 YSYEKL, per germline. The CDR3 loop is CASSQVSTGTNYGYTF. For the CDR3, the DNA is TGCGCCAGCAGCCAAGTGTCCACAGGGACTAACTATGGCTACACCTTC.

For the CDR3, the DNA is TGTGCCAGCAGCCAGGGGCTACACAGCTACGAGCAGTACTTC. Encoded protein: CASSQGLHSYEQYF. The chain links TRBV14 to TRBJ2-7; TRBD1 is a possible D gene (5 bases). Germline CDR1 is SGHDN and CDR2 is FVKESK. The CDR3 contains 14 residues. The V gene lost 3 bases and the J gene lost 3 bases, with 12 bases spanning the gap.

V is TRBV27 and J is TRBJ2-7; TRBD2 might be the D (6 bases). This CDR3 has 16 residues. V gave up 3 bases and J gave up 7 bases, with 22 bases separating them. Germline CDR1 MNHEY, CDR2 SMNVEV (reference sequence). CDR3 sequence (DNA): TGTGCCAGCAGTTTCGTTGCGGGCGGGGTCCGAGGGGAGCAGTACTTC. This codes for CASSFVAGGVRGEQYF.

The chain links TRBV4-3 to TRBJ2-3, with D perhaps TRBD2 (5 bases). V lost 4 bases, J lost 1 base, and 6 bases lay in between. Germline V gene data show CDR1 as LGHNA and CDR2 as YSLEER. The CDR3 runs 13 residues. CDR3 sequence reads: CASSPRGTDTQYF. CDR3 nucleotide sequence: TGCGCCAGCAGCCCGAGGGGCACAGATACGCAGTATTTT.

This chain connects TRBV7-8 to TRBJ1-1; tentative D call: TRBD1 (5 bases). The CDR3 runs 15 residues. The germline V gene encodes CDR1 SGHVS and CDR2 FQNEAQ. Trimming took 7 bases from V and 5 from J, leaving 20 bases between them. The DNA for the CDR3 is TGTGCCAGCACCCGATCATGGGGGGGTCCTACTGAAGCTTTCTTT. Translation: CASTRSWGGPTEAFF.

This rearrangement joins TRBV6-5 to TRBJ1-3; no definite D call. Trimming stripped 5 bases from V and 0 bases from J, with 11 bases between. This CDR3 is built from 15 residues. Germline CDR1 and CDR2: MNHEY and SVGAGI. The CDR3 here is CASSRDTSSGNTIYF. The CDR3 DNA is TGTGCCAGCAGTCGCGACACGAGCTCTGGAAACACCATATATTTT.

V and J are TRBV18 and TRBJ2-6; 12 nucleotides line up with TRBD1. V shed 3 bases and J 2 bases; nucleotides not matched to a gene: 2. The CDR3 totals 17 residues. The germline V gene encodes CDR1 KGHSH and CDR2 LQKENI. The CDR3 region is CASSPGQGAAGANVLTF. The DNA for the CDR3 is TGTGCCAGCTCACCGGGACAGGGGGCGGCTGGGGCCAACGTCCTGACTTTC.

This chain joins TRBV28 and TRBJ2-1; D might be TRBD1 or TRBD2, each matching 5 bases. The CDR3 covers 14 residues. The germline V gene encodes CDR1 MDHEN and CDR2 SYDVKM. Trimming took off 7 bases at V and 7 bases at J, with 17 bases between the two ends. CDR3 bases: TGTGCCAGCACAGAGAGGGGTAGACAGAATGAGCAGTTCTTC. Translating gives CASTERGRQNEQFF.

This clone has a handful of counts. The chain employs TRBV7-9 and TRBJ2-5, with D possibly matching TRBD1 (6 bases). The length of the CDR3 is 13 residues. V was pared by 3 bases and J by 5 bases, with 10 bases between. Germline loops: CDR1 SEHNR, CDR2 FQNEAQ (reference sequence). In nucleotides, the CDR3 is TGTGCCAGCAGCTTGTCAGGGGTGGAGACCCAGTACTTC. Translated: CASSLSGVETQYF.

The rearrangement uses TRBV2 and TRBJ2-7; D possibly corresponds to TRBD2 (5 bases). This CDR3 region has 13 residues. V lost 5 bases and J lost 2, with 10 bases in between. The germline gives CDR1 SNHLY, CDR2 FYNNEI. Here the CDR3 reads CASSQEGAYEQYF. The CDR3 DNA follows: TGTGCCAGCAGTCAAGAGGGCGCCTACGAGCAGTACTTC. Full variable domain (outside the CDR3, taken from reference TRBV2 and TRBJ2-7): EPEVTQTPSHQVTQMGQEVILRCVPISNHLYFYWYRQILGQKVEFLVSFYNNEISEKSEIFDDQFSVERPDGSNFTLKIRSTKLEDSAMYFCASSQEGAYEQYFGPGTRLTVT.

The rearrangement links TRBV7-9 to TRBJ2-1, with 8 bases identical to TRBD2. Germline CDR1 SEHNR, CDR2 FQNEAQ (reference sequence). V shed 4 bases, J shed 7 bases, and the junction held 6 bases outside the gene matches. The CDR3 loop spans 14 amino acids. The CDR3 coding sequence is TGTGCCAGCAGCTGGCGGGAGGCCCTTAATGAGCAGTTCTTC. Amino acids: CASSWREALNEQFF.

The chain is built from TRBV7-2 and TRBJ2-7; TRBD2 is a possible D gene (6 bases). Germline V gives CDR1 SGHTA, CDR2 FQGNSA. V lost 5 bases to trimming and J lost 6 bases, with 26 bases between them. The CDR3 spans 17 residues. The CDR3 coding sequence is TGTGCCAGCAGCCCGACGCGGCCGGGACTCCTTAGGGGCGAGCAGTACTTC. It is translated as CASSPTRPGLLRGEQYF.

This chain links TRBV5-4 with TRBJ2-1; 12 positions agree with TRBD2. The CDR3 has 15 amino acids. Germline CDR1 is SGHNT and CDR2 is YYREEE (reference sequence). V lost 3 bases, J lost 4 bases, and 2 bases stayed unmatched. The chain's CDR3 is CASSSGLAGYNEQFF. Written as DNA, the CDR3 is TGTGCCAGCAGCTCCGGACTAGCGGGATACAATGAGCAGTTCTTC.